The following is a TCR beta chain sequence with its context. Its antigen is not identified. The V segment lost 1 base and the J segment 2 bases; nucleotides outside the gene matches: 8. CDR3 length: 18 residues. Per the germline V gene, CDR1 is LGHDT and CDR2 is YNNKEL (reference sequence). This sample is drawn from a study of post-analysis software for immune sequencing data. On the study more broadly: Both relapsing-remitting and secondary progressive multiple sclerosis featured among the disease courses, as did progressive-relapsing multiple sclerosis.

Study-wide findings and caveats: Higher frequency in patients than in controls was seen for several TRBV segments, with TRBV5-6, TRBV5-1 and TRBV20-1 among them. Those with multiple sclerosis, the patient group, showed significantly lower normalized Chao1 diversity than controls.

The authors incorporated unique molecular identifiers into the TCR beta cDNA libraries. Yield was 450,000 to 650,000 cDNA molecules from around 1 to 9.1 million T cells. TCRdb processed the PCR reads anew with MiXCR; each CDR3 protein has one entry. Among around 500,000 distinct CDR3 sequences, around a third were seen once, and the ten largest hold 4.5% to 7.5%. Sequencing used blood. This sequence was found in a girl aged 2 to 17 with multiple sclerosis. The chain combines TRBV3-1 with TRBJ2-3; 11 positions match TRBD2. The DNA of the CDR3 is TGTGCCAGCAGCCAAGTGGGAAAACTAGCGGGGGTCACAGATACGCAGTATTTT. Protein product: CASSQVGKLAGVTDTQYF.